Each of the 31 T cell receptor beta chains below was sequenced from the same sample in a study of T cell responses to AZD1222 COVID-19 vaccine. The data were produced by immunoSEQ multiplex PCR, yet TCRdb's version contains in-frame clones alone and is incomplete. The sample holds 150,000 to 200,000 clones, 92% seen once. The sequenced sample was peripheral blood, obtained 28 days after the second AZD1222 dose. The source is an adult who received the AZD1222 COVID-19 vaccine.

The V and J genes are TRBV7-6 and TRBJ1-1, with no clear D. The CDR3 is 12 residues long. Germline values: CDR1 SGHVS, CDR2 FNYEAQ. V lost 0 bases to trimming and J lost 6 bases, with 5 bases between them. This CDR3 reads CASSLAVPEAFF. CDR3 bases: TGTGCCAGCAGCTTAGCCGTCCCTGAAGCTTTCTTT.

This chain joins TRBV4-1 and TRBJ1-4, with D possibly being TRBD1 (5 bases). CDR1 MGHRA and CDR2 YSYEKL come from the germline V gene. CDR3 size: 16 residues. V was shortened by 4 bases and J by 1 base, with 13 bases between the two germline ends. The CDR3 DNA follows: TGCGCCAGCAGCCCTCCAGGTGGGGGAACTAATGAAAAACTGTTTTTT. It encodes CASSPPGGGTNEKLFF.

This chain links TRBV2 with TRBJ1-4, with TRBD1 identical over 7 bases. This CDR3 is 14 amino acids long. Germline lookup yields CDR1 SNHLY and CDR2 FYNNEI. V trimming: 6 bases; J trimming: 4 bases; junction bases outside the gene matches: 5. The CDR3 loop is CASRGTAFNEKLFF. Here the CDR3 DNA reads TGTGCCAGCAGGGGGACAGCCTTTAATGAAAAACTGTTTTTT. The entire variable domain, with the rest obtained from reference TRBV2 and TRBJ1-4, is as follows: EPEVTQTPSHQVTQMGQEVILRCVPISNHLYFYWYRQILGQKVEFLVSFYNNEISEKSEIFDDQFSVERPDGSNFTLKIRSTKLEDSAMYFCASRGTAFNEKLFFGSGTQLSVL.

This clone was counted between two and nine times. The V call is TRBV30, the J call TRBJ2-7; a weak D match, TRBD2 (6 bases). The CDR3 has 12 residues. The V end was cut by 3 bases, the J end by 7 bases, with 13 bases between. Germline V CDR1 and CDR2: GTSNPN, SVGIG (reference sequence). CDR3 bases: TGTGCCTGGAGCCGGGGGAAAGGTGAGCAGTACTTC. It specifies CAWSRGKGEQYF.

The chain recombines TRBV7-9 with TRBJ2-7; the match to TRBD2 covers 7 bases. V was pared by 1 base and J by 0 bases, with 9 bases of the junction left unmatched. CDR1 and CDR2 (germline): SEHNR, FQNEAQ (reference sequence). CDR3 length equals 17 residues. The CDR3, as DNA: TGTGCCAGCAGCTTAGGCCCCGGCGGGAGCCTCTCCTACGAGCAGTACTTC. Its translation is CASSLGPGGSLSYEQYF.

V gene TRBV15 combines with J gene TRBJ2-7; 7 nucleotides line up with TRBD1. The CDR3 runs 17 residues. V shed 2 bases and J 1 base; nucleotides not matched to a gene: 11. Germline CDR1 and CDR2: LNHNV and YYDKDF (reference sequence). CDR3 nucleotide sequence: TGTGCCACCAGCAGACCTAGATCCGGGACAGCGTCCTACGAGCAGTACTTC. Amino acids: CATSRPRSGTASYEQYF.

The rearrangement uses TRBV10-3 and TRBJ1-1, with a possible D match to TRBD1 (6 bases). V shed 2 bases and J shed 8 bases, with 9 bases lying between them. Germline values: CDR1 ENHRY, CDR2 SYGVKD. This CDR3 has 12 amino acids. In DNA, the CDR3 is TGTGCCATCAGTGAGGCAGGGGCAGAAGCTTTCTTT. It specifies CAISEAGAEAFF.

The chain couples TRBV5-6 to TRBJ1-1, with D tentatively TRBD1 (6 bases). Germline V gene sequence: CDR1 SGHDT, CDR2 YYEEEE. The V and J ends lost 4 bases and 4 bases respectively, with 14 bases between them. CDR3 size: 14 residues. The CDR3 is CASSPGQTGTEAFF. The CDR3 DNA is TGTGCCAGCAGCCCAGGACAGACGGGCACTGAAGCTTTCTTT.

The rearrangement uses TRBV5-1 and TRBJ2-2, with TRBD2 matching over 9 bases. This CDR3 contains 15 residues. V trimming: 0 bases; J trimming: 7 bases; junction bases outside the gene matches: 4. Germline V gene lookup returns CDR1 SGHRS and CDR2 YFSETQ. DNA for the CDR3: TGCGCCAGCAGCTTGGAGGCTAGCGGGAACGGGGAGCTGTTTTTT. It specifies CASSLEASGNGELFF. The whole variable domain, remainder taken from reference TRBV5-1 and TRBJ2-2, is KAGVTQTPRYLIKTRGQQVTLSCSPISGHRSVSWYQQTPGQGLQFLFEYFSETQRNKGNFPGRFSGRQFSNSRSEMNVSTLELGDSALYLCASSLEASGNGELFFGEGSRLTVL.

The rearrangement joins TRBV30 to TRBJ1-1; D is possibly TRBD1 (6 bases). CDR1 is GTSNPN and CDR2 is SVGIG in the germline V gene (reference sequence). The CDR3 sequence is 14 residues long. Trimming took off 0 bases at V and 8 bases at J, with 16 bases between the two ends. The CDR3 region is CAWSVGITGQEAFF. The DNA of the CDR3 is TGTGCCTGGAGTGTTGGTATTACAGGGCAAGAAGCTTTCTTT.

This chain uses TRBV2 with TRBJ2-7; either TRBD1 or TRBD2 may fit D (5 bases each). Trimming stripped 4 bases from V and 6 bases from J, with 10 bases between. The CDR3 length is 12 residues. Germline V gives CDR1 SNHLY, CDR2 FYNNEI. CDR3 bases: TGTGCCAGCAGTGTCCCAGGGACCGAGCAGTACTTC. Amino acid sequence: CASSVPGTEQYF. Based on the CDR3 plus reference TRBV2 and TRBJ2-7, the full variable domain is EPEVTQTPSHQVTQMGQEVILRCVPISNHLYFYWYRQILGQKVEFLVSFYNNEISEKSEIFDDQFSVERPDGSNFTLKIRSTKLEDSAMYFCASSVPGTEQYFGPGTRLTVT.

This clone showed up just once. The chain couples TRBV6-2 or TRBV6-3 to TRBJ2-5; 14 positions agree with TRBD2. After removal of 7 bases from V and 3 bases from J, the junction contained 4 bases not matched to a gene. This CDR3 is 15 amino acids long. The germline gives CDR1 MNHEY, CDR2 SVGEGT. The CDR3 region has the DNA TGTGCCAGCACCCCGACTAGCGGGAGGGAAGAGACCCAGTACTTC. Protein sequence: CASTPTSGREETQYF.

The chain joins TRBV5-6 to TRBJ1-4; D is undetermined. Germline assignment: CDR1 SGHDT and CDR2 YYEEEE. This CDR3 is built from 15 residues. V lost 4 bases and J lost 7, with 17 bases in between. CDR3 in amino acids: CASSHGAGLGEKLFF. CDR3 nucleotide sequence: TGTGCCAGCAGCCACGGCGCCGGTCTCGGTGAAAAACTGTTTTTT.

This chain connects TRBV11-2 to TRBJ1-6, with 7 bases aligning to TRBD1. The CDR3 totals 15 residues. V lost 8 bases, J lost 6 bases, and 10 bases stayed unmatched. CDR1 SGHAT and CDR2 FQNNGV come from the germline V gene. The CDR3 nucleotides read TGTGCCAGCGTGCGGAGGGACAGTTCTAATTCACCCCTCCACTTT. Amino acids: CASVRRDSSNSPLHF.

The chain employs TRBV30 and TRBJ2-7; TRBD1 agrees at 12 bases. The CDR3 extends over 16 amino acids. With 2 bases clipped from V and 9 bases from J, the junction kept 14 bases outside the gene matches. Looked up from germline, CDR1 is GTSNPN and CDR2 is SVGIG (reference sequence). The CDR3 DNA reads as TGTGCCTGGAGTACTCCCGGGACAGGGGGCGTAGGCGGGCAGTACTTC. As protein: CAWSTPGTGGVGGQYF.

The J gene is TRBJ1-2, the V gene TRBV27; no reliable D call. V lost 6 bases and J lost 4, with 18 bases in between. Germline assignment: CDR1 MNHEY and CDR2 SMNVEV (reference sequence). This CDR3 spans 15 amino acids. The CDR3 here is CASSLFNQSPYGYTF. The CDR3, as DNA: TGTGCCAGCAGCCTTTTTAATCAGAGTCCCTATGGCTACACCTTC.

This chain joins TRBV19 and TRBJ1-6; 7 nucleotides agree with TRBD1. Germline V gene sequence: CDR1 LNHDA, CDR2 SQIVND (reference sequence). There are 14 residues in the CDR3. V dropped 3 bases and J dropped 4; count of bases not matched to a gene: 0. The CDR3 is CASSMGQYNSPLHF. The CDR3 region has the DNA TGTGCCAGTAGTATGGGACAGTATAATTCACCCCTCCACTTT. The complete variable domain, with remaining parts taken from reference TRBV19 and TRBJ1-6, reads DGGITQSPKYLFRKEGQNVTLSCEQNLNHDAMYWYRQDPGQGLRLIYYSQIVNDFQKGDIAEGYSVSREKKESFPLTVTSAQKNPTAFYLCASSMGQYNSPLHFGNGTRLTVT.

The gene calls are TRBV24-1 and TRBJ2-5; D possibly uses TRBD1 or TRBD2 (6 bases each). Trimming stripped 7 bases from V and 4 bases from J, with 15 bases between. In germline, CDR1 is KGHDR, CDR2 SFDVKD. This CDR3 region has 14 residues. DNA for the CDR3: TGTGCCACCAGCCTCCCGGGGGCGGGAGAGACCCAGTACTTC. Its protein product is CATSLPGAGETQYF.

The rearrangement uses TRBV28 and TRBJ2-7; D not resolved. CDR3 length: 13 amino acids. Germline V gene sequence: CDR1 MDHEN, CDR2 SYDVKM. V dropped 7 bases and J dropped 4 bases, with 14 bases sitting between them. The CDR3 here is CASMGSARYEQYF. CDR3 bases: TGTGCCAGCATGGGTTCGGCGCGTTACGAGCAGTACTTC.

The V and J genes are TRBV28 and TRBJ2-3; D unclear. V shed 8 bases and J shed 5 bases, with 14 bases lying between them. Germline values: CDR1 MDHEN, CDR2 SYDVKM. This CDR3 contains 13 residues. The DNA for the CDR3 is TGTGCCAGCGGAAGGCCTCCCCAAGATACGCAGTATTTT. Translated, it gives CASGRPPQDTQYF.

The chain joins TRBV30 to TRBJ1-2; the D gene is possibly TRBD1 (5 bases). CDR3 length: 16 residues. The germline gives CDR1 GTSNPN, CDR2 SVGIG (reference sequence). Trimming cost V 4 bases and J 0 bases, with 18 bases left between them. The CDR3 nucleotides are TGTGCCTGGACCCGAGGGGTTGGCACCGCTAACTATGGCTACACCTTC. This gives the protein CAWTRGVGTANYGYTF. Combining the CDR3 with reference TRBV30 and TRBJ1-2 gives the whole variable domain SQTIHQWPATLVQPVGSPLSLECTVEGTSNPNLYWYRQAAGRGLQLLFYSVGIGQISSEVPQNLSASRPQDRQFILSSKKLLLSDSGFYLCAWTRGVGTANYGYTFGSGTRLTVV.

The chain employs TRBV12-5 and TRBJ1-2; D not resolved. The CDR3 loop spans 11 amino acids. Germline lookup yields CDR1 LGHNT and CDR2 FRNRAP. Trimming took 1 base from V and 8 from J, leaving 5 bases between them. The CDR3 is CASGLGLGYTF. CDR3 bases: TGTGCTAGTGGTTTGGGGTTGGGCTACACCTTC. Full variable domain (outside the CDR3, taken from reference TRBV12-5 and TRBJ1-2): DARVTQTPRHKVTEMGQEVTMRCQPILGHNTVFWYRQTMMQGLELLAYFRNRAPLDDSGMPKDRFSAEMPDATLATLKIQPSEPRDSAVYFCASGLGLGYTFGSGTRLTVV.

The rearrangement uses TRBV7-9 and TRBJ1-4; 7 bases are shared with TRBD1. V dropped 9 bases and J dropped 5; count of bases not matched to a gene: 12. From germline, CDR1 is SEHNR and CDR2 FQNEAQ (reference sequence). CDR3 length equals 15 residues. CDR3 coding DNA: TGTGCCAGTGGCAGGGGGTCCCGGGGAAATGAAAAACTGTTTTTT. Its protein is CASGRGSRGNEKLFF.

This rearrangement joins TRBV5-1 to TRBJ2-7; TRBD1 matches 7 bases. CDR1 and CDR2 (germline): SGHRS, YFSETQ. CDR3 length: 13 amino acids. The V and J ends lost 5 bases and 2 bases, in that order; junction bases with no gene match: 4. The CDR3 nucleotides are TGCGCCAGCAGGAGGGACAGCGCCTACGAGCAGTACTTC. Protein sequence: CASRRDSAYEQYF.

The chain couples TRBV23-1 to TRBJ1-6, with a weak D call TRBD1 (6 bases). TRBV23-1 carries the ORF label, with uncertain function. The CDR3 length is 15 residues. Trimming stripped 1 base from V and 7 bases from J, with 11 bases between. CDR3 bases: TGCGCCAGCAGTCAATGGGGGGGCCCCAATTCACCCCTCCACTTT. This sequence encodes CASSQWGGPNSPLHF.

V is TRBV7-2 and J is TRBJ2-7; D is unresolved. The CDR3 totals 15 residues. Germline V gene lookup returns CDR1 SGHTA and CDR2 FQGNSA. V lost 0 bases and J lost 3, with 12 bases in between. The CDR3 region is CASSLARQRDYEQYF. The CDR3, as DNA: TGTGCCAGCAGCTTAGCCAGGCAAAGGGACTACGAGCAGTACTTC.

This chain uses TRBV29-1 with TRBJ1-1, with 7 bases lining up with TRBD1. J was trimmed by 5 bases and V by 7 bases; bases with no gene match: 13. The germline CDR1 and CDR2 sequences are SQVTM and ANQGSEA. The CDR3 is 14 residues long. CDR3 sequence: CSAHLQGSATEAFF. The CDR3 DNA follows: TGCAGCGCCCATTTACAGGGGTCCGCGACTGAAGCTTTCTTT.

J is TRBJ2-2 and V is TRBV19, with 7 bases aligning to TRBD1. The V gene's germline CDR1 is LNHDA and CDR2 SQIVND (reference sequence). Trimming took 4 bases from V and 2 from J; bases not matched to a gene: 1. This CDR3 has 14 amino acids. The CDR3: CASSRQGNTGELFF. The CDR3 DNA reads as TGTGCCAGTAGTAGACAGGGAAACACCGGGGAGCTGTTTTTT.

This chain joins TRBV3-1 (or the pseudogene TRBV3-2) and TRBJ1-6; D unresolved. The CDR3 is 13 residues long. Germline loops: CDR1 LGHDT, CDR2 YNNKEL (reference sequence). Trimming pared 1 base from V and 8 bases from J, leaving 6 bases between. The CDR3 DNA reads TGTGCCAGCAGCCAAGTAACCGATTCACCCCTCCACTTT. Its translation: CASSQVTDSPLHF.

V usage is TRBV6-5 and J usage is TRBJ1-4; possible D gene TRBD1, 6 bases. CDR1 is MNHEY and CDR2 is SVGAGI in the germline V gene. Trimming took 6 bases from V and 3 from J, leaving 11 bases between them. The CDR3 is 14 residues long. CDR3: CASRGGGANEKLFF. CDR3 DNA sequence: TGTGCCAGCAGAGGAGGGGGGGCTAATGAAAAACTGTTTTTT.

The rearrangement uses TRBV30 and TRBJ2-7, with a possible D match to TRBD1 (5 bases). The CDR3 contains 13 residues. Germline assignment: CDR1 GTSNPN and CDR2 SVGIG (reference sequence). With 3 bases removed from V and 6 bases from J, the gap between germline ends came to 15 bases. CDR3 in DNA: TGTGCCTGGAGCAAGGTGGCCCAGGGCGAGCAGTACTTC. Translation gives CAWSKVAQGEQYF.